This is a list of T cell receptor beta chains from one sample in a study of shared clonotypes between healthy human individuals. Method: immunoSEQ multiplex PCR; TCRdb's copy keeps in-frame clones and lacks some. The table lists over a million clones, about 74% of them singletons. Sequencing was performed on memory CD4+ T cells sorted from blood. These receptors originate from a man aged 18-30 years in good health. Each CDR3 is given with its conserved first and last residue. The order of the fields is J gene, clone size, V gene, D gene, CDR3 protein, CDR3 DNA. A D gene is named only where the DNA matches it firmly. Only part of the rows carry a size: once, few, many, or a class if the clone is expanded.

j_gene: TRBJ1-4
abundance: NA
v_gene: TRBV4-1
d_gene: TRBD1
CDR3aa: CASSQDYWTGGDEKLFF
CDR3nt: TGCGCCAGCAGCCAGGACTATTGGACAGGGGGCGACGAAAAACTGTTTTTT

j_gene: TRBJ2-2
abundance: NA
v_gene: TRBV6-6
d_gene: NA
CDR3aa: CASRQSGELFF
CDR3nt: TGTGCCAGCCGACAGTCCGGGGAGCTGTTTTTT

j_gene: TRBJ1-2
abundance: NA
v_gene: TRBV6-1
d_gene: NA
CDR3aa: CASSESRNYGYTF
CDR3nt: TGTGCCAGCAGTGAAAGCCGTAACTATGGCTACACCTTC

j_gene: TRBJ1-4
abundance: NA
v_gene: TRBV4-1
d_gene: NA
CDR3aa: CASSFWTAATNEKLFF
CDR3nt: TGCGCCAGCAGCTTCTGGACGGCGGCAACTAATGAAAAACTGTTTTTT

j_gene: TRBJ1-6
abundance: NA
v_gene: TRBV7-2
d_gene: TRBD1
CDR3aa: CASSLGGQGVSPLHF
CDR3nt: TGTGCCAGCAGCTTAGGGGGACAGGGCGTTTCACCCCTCCACTTT

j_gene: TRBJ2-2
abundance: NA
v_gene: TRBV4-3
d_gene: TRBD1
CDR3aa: CASSQSDRSSTGELFF
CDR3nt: TGCGCCAGCAGCCAATCGGACAGGTCAAGCACCGGGGAGCTGTTTTTT

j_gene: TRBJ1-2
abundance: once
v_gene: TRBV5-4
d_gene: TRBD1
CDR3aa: CASSSGQANYGYTF
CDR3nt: TGTGCCAGCAGCTCCGGACAGGCGAACTATGGCTACACCTTC

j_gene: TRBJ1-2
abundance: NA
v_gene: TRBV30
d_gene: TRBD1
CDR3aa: CAWSRWTGGYTF
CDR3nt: TGTGCCTGGAGTAGATGGACAGGAGGCTACACCTTC

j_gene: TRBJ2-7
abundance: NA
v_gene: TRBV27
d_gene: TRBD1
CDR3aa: CASRGQSYGWQYF
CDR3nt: TGTGCCAGCAGGGGACAGTCCTACGGTTGGCAGTACTTC

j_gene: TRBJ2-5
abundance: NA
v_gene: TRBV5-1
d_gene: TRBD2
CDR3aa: CASSRTAGGWLQETQYF
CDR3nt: TGCGCCAGCAGCCGAACTGCGGGAGGGTGGCTTCAAGAGACCCAGTACTTC

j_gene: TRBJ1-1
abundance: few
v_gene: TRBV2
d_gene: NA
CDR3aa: CASSVLAEAFF
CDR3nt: TGTGCCAGCAGTGTATTGGCTGAAGCTTTCTTT

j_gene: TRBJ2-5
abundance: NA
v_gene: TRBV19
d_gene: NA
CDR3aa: CASSMPGEETQYF
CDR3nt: TGTGCCAGTAGTATGCCAGGGGAAGAGACCCAGTACTTC

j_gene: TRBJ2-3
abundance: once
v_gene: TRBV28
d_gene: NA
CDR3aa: CASSPTDTDTQYF
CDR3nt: TGTGCCAGCAGTCCGACCGACACAGATACGCAGTATTTT

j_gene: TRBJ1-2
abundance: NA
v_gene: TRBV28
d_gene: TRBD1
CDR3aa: CASSSQGQGARGYTF
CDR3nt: TGTGCCAGCAGCTCCCAAGGGCAGGGGGCTCGAGGCTACACCTTC

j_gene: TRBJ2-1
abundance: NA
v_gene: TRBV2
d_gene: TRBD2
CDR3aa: CASSELSGAFRDEQFF
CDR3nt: TGTGCCAGCAGTGAACTGAGCGGGGCCTTCCGGGATGAGCAGTTCTTC

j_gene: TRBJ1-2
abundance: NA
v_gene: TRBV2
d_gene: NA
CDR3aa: CASSDQGIWDGYTF
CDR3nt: TGTGCCAGCAGTGACCAAGGGATATGGGATGGCTACACCTTC

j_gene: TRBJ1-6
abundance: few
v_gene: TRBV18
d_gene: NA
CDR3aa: CASSPFMQGKDSPLHF
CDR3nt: TGTGCCAGCTCACCCTTCATGCAGGGGAAGGATTCACCCCTCCACTTT

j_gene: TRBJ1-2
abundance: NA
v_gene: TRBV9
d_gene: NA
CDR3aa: CASSVQERTGYGYTF
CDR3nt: TGTGCCAGCAGCGTACAGGAGCGAACCGGCTATGGCTACACCTTC

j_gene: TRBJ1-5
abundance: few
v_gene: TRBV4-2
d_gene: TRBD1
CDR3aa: CASSQGTGLGDQPQHF
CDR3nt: TGTGCCAGCAGCCAAGGGACAGGGTTAGGGGATCAGCCCCAGCATTTT

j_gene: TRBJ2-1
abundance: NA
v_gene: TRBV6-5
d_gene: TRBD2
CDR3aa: CASSPGTSGGPEQFF
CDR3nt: TGTGCCAGCAGTCCTGGGACTAGCGGGGGCCCCGAGCAGTTCTTC

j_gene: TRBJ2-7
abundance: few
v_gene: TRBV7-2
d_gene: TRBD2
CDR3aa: CASSLASGSFNEQYF
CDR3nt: TGTGCCAGCAGCTTAGCCAGCGGGAGCTTCAACGAGCAGTACTTC

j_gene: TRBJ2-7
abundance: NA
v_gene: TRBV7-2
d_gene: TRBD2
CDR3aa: CASSSQRGSYEQYF
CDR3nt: TGTGCCAGCAGCTCCCAGCGGGGGTCCTACGAGCAGTACTTC

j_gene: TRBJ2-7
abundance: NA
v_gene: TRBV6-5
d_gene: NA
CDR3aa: CASSRVPSDEQYF
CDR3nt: TGTGCCAGCAGCCGGGTCCCCTCCGACGAGCAGTACTTC

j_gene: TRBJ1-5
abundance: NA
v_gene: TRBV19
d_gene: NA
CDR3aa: CARVWSNQPQHF
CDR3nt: TGTGCCAGAGTGTGGAGCAATCAGCCCCAGCATTTT

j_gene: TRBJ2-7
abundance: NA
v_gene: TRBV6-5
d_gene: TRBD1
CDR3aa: CASSSDPGQGYEQYF
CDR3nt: TGTGCCAGCAGTTCTGATCCGGGACAGGGCTACGAGCAGTACTTC

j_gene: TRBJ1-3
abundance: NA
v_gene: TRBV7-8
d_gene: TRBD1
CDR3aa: CASSHALTGGVEAGNTIYF
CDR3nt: TGTGCCAGCAGCCACGCACTTACAGGGGGCGTCGAGGCTGGAAACACCATATATTTT

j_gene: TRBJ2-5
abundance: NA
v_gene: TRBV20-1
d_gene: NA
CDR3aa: CSAMTSGVQYF
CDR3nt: TGCAGTGCTATGACCTCGGGAGTACAGTACTTC

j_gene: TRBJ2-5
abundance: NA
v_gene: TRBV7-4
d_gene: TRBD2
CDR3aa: CASSPPPLAERIQETQYF
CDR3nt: TGTGCCAGCAGCCCGCCCCCACTAGCGGAGAGGATCCAAGAGACCCAGTACTTC

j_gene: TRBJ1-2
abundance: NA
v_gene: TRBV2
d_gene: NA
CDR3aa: CASSPRQATNYGYTF
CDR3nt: TGTGCCAGCAGTCCCCGACAGGCTACTAACTATGGCTACACCTTC

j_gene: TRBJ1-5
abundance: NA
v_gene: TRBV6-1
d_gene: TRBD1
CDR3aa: CASIRTGMGNQPQHF
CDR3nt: TGTGCCAGCATCCGGACAGGGATGGGCAATCAGCCCCAGCATTTT

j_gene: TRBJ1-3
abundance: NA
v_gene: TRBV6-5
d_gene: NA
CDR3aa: CASSYRVSGNTIYF
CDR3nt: TGTGCCAGCAGTTACAGGGTTTCTGGAAACACCATATATTTT

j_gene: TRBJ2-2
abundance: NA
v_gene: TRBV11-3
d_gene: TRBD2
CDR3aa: CASSTSGGPGTGELFF
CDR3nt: TGTGCCAGCAGCACTAGCGGGGGGCCGGGGACCGGGGAGCTGTTTTTT

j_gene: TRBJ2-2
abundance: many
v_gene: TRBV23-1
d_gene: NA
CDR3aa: CASSPPPGVANTGELFF
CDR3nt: TGCGCCAGCAGTCCTCCCCCGGGGGTCGCGAACACCGGGGAGCTGTTTTTT